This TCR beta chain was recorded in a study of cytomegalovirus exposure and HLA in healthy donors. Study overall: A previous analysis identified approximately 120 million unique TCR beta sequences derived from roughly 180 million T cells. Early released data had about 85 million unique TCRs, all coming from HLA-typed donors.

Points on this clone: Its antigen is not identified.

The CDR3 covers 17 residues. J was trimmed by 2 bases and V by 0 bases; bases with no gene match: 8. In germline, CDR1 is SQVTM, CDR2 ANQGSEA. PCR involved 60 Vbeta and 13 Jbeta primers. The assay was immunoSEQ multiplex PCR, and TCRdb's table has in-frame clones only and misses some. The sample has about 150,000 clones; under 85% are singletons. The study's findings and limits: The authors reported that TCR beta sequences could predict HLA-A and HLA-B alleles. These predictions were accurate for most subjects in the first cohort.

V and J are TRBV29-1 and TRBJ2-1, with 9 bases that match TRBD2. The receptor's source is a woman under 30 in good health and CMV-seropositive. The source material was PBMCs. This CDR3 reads CSVEDRGLALTYNEQFF. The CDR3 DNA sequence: TGCAGCGTTGAAGATCGTGGACTAGCGCTAACCTACAATGAGCAGTTCTTC.